Listed here are 29 T cell receptor beta chains from one sample, sequenced in a study of response to subunit inactivated influenza vaccine. TCRdb redid the calling of the RT-PCR reads with MiXCR, one entry per CDR3 protein. The sample shows about 300,000 distinct CDR3 sequences, 22% of them seen only once. The sequences come from PBMCs from blood, collected less than 22 months after vaccination. Every receptor here comes from a man between 50 and 70 years old who received an inactivated influenza vaccine.

This clonotype turned up a few times. The J gene is TRBJ1-6, the V gene TRBV5-5, with TRBD1 identical over 7 bases. CDR1 and CDR2 (germline): SGHKS, YYEKEE (reference sequence). V lost 0 bases, J lost 9 bases, and 3 bases stayed unmatched. The CDR3 runs 14 residues. The CDR3 nucleotides are TGTGCCAGCAGCTTGGACAGGGGCGGTTCACCCCTCCACTTT. This gives the protein CASSLDRGGSPLHF.

This chain uses TRBV11-2 with TRBJ2-7; 7 bases align to TRBD2. Germline values: CDR1 SGHAT, CDR2 FQNNGV. V gave up 5 bases and J gave up 3 bases; unmatched junction bases: 7. The CDR3 is 14 amino acids. The CDR3 DNA reads TGTGCCAGCAGCGCCGGGAGGTATAGCTACGAGCAGTACTTC. This translates into CASSAGRYSYEQYF.

In its sample, this clonotype was seen many times. The J gene is TRBJ1-1, the V gene TRBV29-1; 7 bases are shared with TRBD1. CDR1 and CDR2 (germline): SQVTM, ANQGSEA. The trim removed 5 bases at V and 8 bases at J, leaving 11 bases unmatched. This CDR3 has 13 residues. The CDR3 loop reads CSVNRGRGVEAFF. Written as DNA, the CDR3 is TGCAGCGTTAACAGGGGCCGGGGGGTAGAAGCTTTCTTT.

The rearrangement uses TRBV5-1 and TRBJ1-2, with no clear D. CDR1 and CDR2 from the germline V gene are SGHRS and YFSETQ. V gave up 4 bases and J gave up 1 base, with 8 bases separating them. The CDR3 has 13 residues. Here the CDR3 DNA reads TGCGCCAGCAGCCCGGAACATAACTATGGCTACACCTTC. It specifies CASSPEHNYGYTF.

This clonotype has only a few counts. This chain joins TRBV11-1 and TRBJ2-2, with 8 bases matching TRBD2. V was clipped by 5 bases and J by 3 bases; unmatched bases: 11. Looked up from germline, CDR1 is SGHAT and CDR2 is FQDESV (reference sequence). CDR3 size: 17 residues. The CDR3 reads CASSNRGRPRDTGELFF. As DNA, the CDR3 is TGTGCCAGCAGCAACCGCGGGAGGCCGAGGGACACCGGGGAGCTGTTTTTT.

The chain recombines TRBV7-9 with TRBJ1-2; unclear D gene. V was pared by 5 bases and J by 8 bases, with 18 bases between. Germline V gene lookup returns CDR1 SEHNR and CDR2 FQNEAQ (reference sequence). The CDR3 contains 14 residues. Here the CDR3 DNA reads TGTGCCAGCAGCGCGTCAGAGTTTCCGGGCGGCTACACCTTC. Protein: CASSASEFPGGYTF.

This chain joins TRBV10-3 and TRBJ2-1; maybe TRBD1 (6 bases). CDR1 ENHRY and CDR2 SYGVKD come from the germline V gene. The CDR3 runs 15 residues. Trimming stripped 4 bases from V and 7 bases from J, with 17 bases between. Here the CDR3 DNA reads TGTGCCATCAGTGTCGAAGGGGGAAACAGGAATGAGCAGTTCTTC. Translating it yields CAISVEGGNRNEQFF.

The chain is built from TRBV27 and TRBJ1-6; 7 nucleotides align to TRBD1. CDR1 is MNHEY and CDR2 is SMNVEV in the germline V gene (reference sequence). The CDR3 is 14 residues long. V trimming: 10 bases; J trimming: 7 bases; junction bases outside the gene matches: 10. Here the CDR3 DNA reads TGTGCCACCAGACCCGGGACAGTAAATTCACCCCTCCACTTT. Its translation is CATRPGTVNSPLHF.

This chain joins TRBV2 and TRBJ2-5; 8 bases line up with TRBD2. This CDR3 is 16 amino acids long. CDR1 is SNHLY and CDR2 is FYNNEI in the germline V gene. V trimming: 4 bases; J trimming: 1 base; junction bases outside the gene matches: 8. CDR3 loop: CASSGTSGLTQETQYF. CDR3 nucleotide sequence: TGTGCCAGCAGTGGTACTAGCGGACTAACCCAAGAGACCCAGTACTTC.

The rearrangement links TRBV11-2 to TRBJ2-5, with a possible D match to TRBD1 (6 bases). This CDR3 is 18 amino acids long. V was pared by 4 bases and J by 2 bases, with 23 bases between. From germline, CDR1 is SGHAT and CDR2 FQNNGV. The CDR3 bases are TGTGCCAGCAGCTCTAAACAAAAACCGGGACACCAACAAGAGACCCAGTACTTC. It yields the protein CASSSKQKPGHQQETQYF.

The chain uses TRBV20-1 and TRBJ1-1, with unresolved D. V was clipped by 1 base and J by 4 bases, with 13 bases between them. The germline V gene has CDR1 DFQATT and CDR2 SNEGSKA (reference sequence). This CDR3 region has 14 residues. Written as DNA, the CDR3 is TGCAGTGCTAGAGCCCCGGGCCATGGCACTGAAGCTTTCTTT. Translated: CSARAPGHGTEAFF.

This clonotype was seen a handful of times. The chain employs TRBV24-1 and TRBJ2-2; D gene uncertain. Trimming removed 3 bases at V and 0 bases at J, with 4 bases between. CDR1 is KGHDR and CDR2 is SFDVKD in the germline V gene. The CDR3 extends over 14 amino acids. This chain's CDR3 is CATSDLSNTGELFF. In DNA form, the CDR3 reads TGTGCCACCAGTGATCTGTCGAACACCGGGGAGCTGTTTTTT.

The chain employs TRBV18 and TRBJ1-2; the match to TRBD1 covers 7 bases. The germline V gene has CDR1 KGHSH and CDR2 LQKENI. The V gene end was trimmed by 6 bases and the J gene end by 6 bases; junction bases not matched to a gene: 10. This CDR3 region has 14 residues. Here the CDR3 reads CASSQTRQGNGYTF. In DNA, the CDR3 is TGTGCCAGCTCCCAAACCCGACAGGGCAATGGCTACACCTTC. Variable domain in full (rest from reference TRBV18 and TRBJ1-2): NAGVMQNPRHLVRRRGQEARLRCSPMKGHSHVYWYRQLPEEGLKFMVYLQKENIIDESGMPKERFSAEFPKEGPSILRIQQVVRGDSAAYFCASSQTRQGNGYTFGSGTRLTVV.

The chain uses TRBV20-1 and TRBJ2-3; 7 nucleotides agree with TRBD1. Germline values: CDR1 DFQATT, CDR2 SNEGSKA (reference sequence). V dropped 7 bases and J dropped 3; count of bases not matched to a gene: 7. CDR3 length: 13 residues. The CDR3 loop is CSGARGWTDTQYF. CDR3 coding DNA: TGCAGTGGGGCCAGGGGGTGGACAGATACGCAGTATTTT.

A few counts support this clonotype. The V gene is TRBV4-2, the J gene TRBJ2-1; D uncertain. This CDR3 is built from 12 residues. Trimming removed 0 bases from V and 6 bases from J, with 3 bases in between. Germline V CDR1 and CDR2: LGHNA, YNFKEQ. CDR3 bases: TGTGCCAGCAGCCAAGACGGCAATGAGCAGTTCTTC. Translated: CASSQDGNEQFF.

Ten or more counts support this clonotype. The chain links TRBV5-6 to TRBJ1-2; D uncertain. The CDR3 sequence is 13 residues long. Trimming shortened V by 3 bases and J by 2 bases, and 8 bases separated the two germline ends. From germline, CDR1 is SGHDT and CDR2 YYEEEE. The CDR3 region has the DNA TGTGCCAGCAGCTCCGGGATAAACTATGGCTACACCTTC. Encoded protein: CASSSGINYGYTF.

The gene calls are TRBV7-6 and TRBJ1-3; D possibly corresponds to TRBD1 (5 bases). The length of the CDR3 is 15 residues. Germline CDR1 and CDR2: SGHVS and FNYEAQ. The V end was cut by 5 bases, the J end by 0 bases, with 11 bases between. The CDR3 is CASSRGLSSGNTIYF. For the CDR3, the DNA is TGTGCCAGCAGCCGGGGACTGAGCTCTGGAAACACCATATATTTT.

The V call is TRBV3-1, the J call TRBJ2-7, with TRBD2 as a possible D gene (6 bases). V lost 3 bases, J lost 2 bases, and 14 bases lay in between. This CDR3 comprises 15 residues. CDR1 and CDR2 from the germline V gene are LGHDT and YNNKEL (reference sequence). Here the CDR3 reads CASSQARGGTYEQYF. The CDR3 DNA is TGTGCCAGCAGCCAGGCGAGGGGCGGGACCTACGAGCAGTACTTC.

The J gene is TRBJ1-4, the V gene TRBV5-6; D not resolved. V was cut by 4 bases and J by 3 bases, with 7 bases left in between. The CDR3 extends over 13 amino acids. CDR1 and CDR2 (germline): SGHDT, YYEEEE. CDR3 loop: CASSIGPNEKLFF. CDR3 nucleotides: TGTGCCAGCAGCATAGGACCTAATGAAAAACTGTTTTTT. Full variable domain (missing parts from reference TRBV5-6 and TRBJ1-4): DAGVTQSPTHLIKTRGQQVTLRCSPKSGHDTVSWYQQALGQGPQFIFQYYEEEERQRGNFPDRFSGHQFPNYSSELNVNALLLGDSALYLCASSIGPNEKLFFGSGTQLSVL.

This clonotype was found a few times. The chain recombines TRBV20-1 with TRBJ2-4, with 12 bases matching TRBD1. Germline lookup yields CDR1 DFQATT and CDR2 SNEGSKA (reference sequence). The CDR3 is made up of 18 amino acids. The CDR3 nucleotides read TGCAGCGGCTGGTCCGGGACAGGGGGCGGACTAGCCAAAAACATTCAGTACTTC. Translated: CSGWSGTGGGLAKNIQYF.

This sequence joins TRBV9 and TRBJ1-2; D possibly corresponds to TRBD1 (6 bases). V lost 4 bases and J lost 5, with 18 bases in between. The CDR3 contains 15 residues. Germline CDR1 SGDLS, CDR2 YYNGEE. The CDR3 is CASSPLGGRGYGYTF. CDR3 nucleotides: TGTGCCAGCAGCCCTCTTGGAGGGAGGGGGTATGGCTACACCTTC.

This clonotype turned up a few times. The chain combines TRBV19 with TRBJ1-4; 11 nucleotides align to TRBD1. V shed 6 bases and J 5 bases; nucleotides not matched to a gene: 5. CDR3 length equals 15 residues. Germline CDR1 and CDR2: LNHDA and SQIVND (reference sequence). The CDR3 DNA reads as TGTGCCAGTAGCGGGACAGGGGGACGGAATGAAAAACTGTTTTTT. It codes for CASSGTGGRNEKLFF.

The gene calls are TRBV29-1 and TRBJ1-1; unclear D gene. The V gene's germline CDR1 is SQVTM and CDR2 ANQGSEA. The length of the CDR3 is 12 residues. Deletions cut 7 bases from V and 2 bases from J, with 11 bases between. The CDR3 region is CSASGKNTEAFF. The CDR3 region has the DNA TGCAGCGCGTCGGGCAAAAACACTGAAGCTTTCTTT.

The sample holds many counts of this clonotype. The V and J genes are TRBV3-1 and TRBJ2-3, with D perhaps TRBD1 (5 bases). Trimming stripped 2 bases from V and 4 bases from J, with 19 bases between. CDR1 and CDR2 (germline): LGHDT, YNNKEL (reference sequence). The CDR3 contains 17 residues. The CDR3 loop is CASSQHDLLGLPDTQYF. CDR3 DNA sequence: TGTGCCAGCAGCCAACATGACCTACTGGGGCTCCCAGATACGCAGTATTTT.

There are a few counts of this clonotype. This chain joins TRBV5-6 and TRBJ1-5; D not resolved. Germline CDR1 is SGHDT and CDR2 is YYEEEE. The CDR3 has 12 residues. Trimming pared 4 bases from V and 3 bases from J, leaving 5 bases between. The CDR3 DNA is TGTGCCAGCAGCCGGGCCAATCAGCCCCAGCATTTT. As protein: CASSRANQPQHF. The whole variable domain, remainder taken from reference TRBV5-6 and TRBJ1-5, is DAGVTQSPTHLIKTRGQQVTLRCSPKSGHDTVSWYQQALGQGPQFIFQYYEEEERQRGNFPDRFSGHQFPNYSSELNVNALLLGDSALYLCASSRANQPQHFGDGTRLSIL.

This clonotype was counted a few times. This chain connects TRBV18 to TRBJ1-5, with a tentative D call TRBD1 (5 bases). From germline, CDR1 is KGHSH and CDR2 LQKENI. The V end lost 6 bases, the J end lost 4 bases, and 16 bases lay between the germline ends. The CDR3 loop spans 15 amino acids. CDR3 DNA sequence: TGTGCCAGCTCGCCAGGGACGGACCGAAATCAGCCCCAGCATTTT. As protein: CASSPGTDRNQPQHF.

The V call is TRBV3-1, the J call TRBJ1-2; weak D call: TRBD1 (5 bases). V lost 5 bases and J 2 bases, leaving 9 bases between the germline ends. Germline values: CDR1 LGHDT, CDR2 YNNKEL (reference sequence). The CDR3 length is 13 residues. The chain's CDR3 is CASSDGQNYGYTF. CDR3 bases: TGTGCCAGCAGCGACGGACAAAACTATGGCTACACCTTC.

The chain employs TRBV7-2 and TRBJ2-7; TRBD1 matches at 12 bases. The CDR3 is 15 residues long. Trimming took 0 bases from V and 9 from J; bases not matched to a gene: 6. Germline V gives CDR1 SGHTA, CDR2 FQGNSA. The CDR3 DNA follows: TGTGCCAGCAGCTTAGCCCCGGGACAGGGGGCCGTGCAGTACTTC. Protein: CASSLAPGQGAVQYF.

A few counts support this clonotype. In DNA, the CDR3 is TGTGCCAGCAGCCCTCGTGGGGACAGGGCCCCTCAGCCCCAGCATTTT. It codes for CASSPRGDRAPQPQHF. The chain is built from TRBV4-2 and TRBJ1-5; TRBD1 agrees at 9 bases. The CDR3 has 16 residues. CDR1 and CDR2 from the germline V gene are LGHNA and YNFKEQ. The V and J ends lost 4 bases and 6 bases, in that order; junction bases with no gene match: 10.